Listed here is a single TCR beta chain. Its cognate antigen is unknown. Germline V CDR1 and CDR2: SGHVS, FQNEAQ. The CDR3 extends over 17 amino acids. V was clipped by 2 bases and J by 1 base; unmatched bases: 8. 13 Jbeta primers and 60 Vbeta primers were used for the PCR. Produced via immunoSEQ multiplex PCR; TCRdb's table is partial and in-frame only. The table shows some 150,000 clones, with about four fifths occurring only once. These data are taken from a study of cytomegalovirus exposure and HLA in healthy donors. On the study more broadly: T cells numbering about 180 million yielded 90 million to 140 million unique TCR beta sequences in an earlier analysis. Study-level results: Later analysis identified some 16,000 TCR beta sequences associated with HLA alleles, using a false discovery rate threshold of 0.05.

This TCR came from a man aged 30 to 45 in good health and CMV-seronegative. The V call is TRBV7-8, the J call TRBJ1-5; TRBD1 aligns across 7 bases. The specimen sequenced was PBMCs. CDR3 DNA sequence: TGTGCCAGCAGCTTATGGGAACAGGGGATAAGCAATCAGCCCCAGCATTTT. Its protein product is CASSLWEQGISNQPQHF.